The T cell receptor beta chain under discussion was sequenced for a study of T cell repertoires in aging, cancer and after chemotherapy. In the study overall: Paired samples before and after chemotherapy came from chronic lymphocytic leukemia patients on fludarabine- or bendamustine-based regimens.

Findings and limits, study-wide: Loss of evenness, beyond lost richness, contributed to age-related TCR diversity decline in cancer patients. The repertoire data cannot show anything about immunological memory following chemotherapy.

Worth noting for this clonotype: Its antigen is not identified.

TCR beta rearrangements were amplified from peripheral blood genomic DNA. A mixed TRB-A/B primer pool amplified rearranged TRB by multiplex touch-down PCR. Via MiXCR, TCRdb re-called the multiplex PCR reads, giving one row per CDR3 protein. Altogether about 1,200 distinct CDR3 sequences are present, roughly 29% being singletons, with the ten largest covering almost 95%. The V segment lost 8 bases and the J segment 9 bases; nucleotides outside the gene matches: 12. The CDR3 sequence is 14 residues long. Looked up from germline, CDR1 is GTSNPN and CDR2 is SVGIG (reference sequence). The sequence was collected from a human donor with a blood cancer. Sequencing input: blood. The chain uses TRBV30 and TRBJ2-1, with TRBD2 identical over 11 bases. The chain's CDR3 is CAVISGRAIGEQFF. CDR3 bases: TGTGCCGTGATTAGCGGGAGGGCCATTGGTGAGCAGTTCTTC.